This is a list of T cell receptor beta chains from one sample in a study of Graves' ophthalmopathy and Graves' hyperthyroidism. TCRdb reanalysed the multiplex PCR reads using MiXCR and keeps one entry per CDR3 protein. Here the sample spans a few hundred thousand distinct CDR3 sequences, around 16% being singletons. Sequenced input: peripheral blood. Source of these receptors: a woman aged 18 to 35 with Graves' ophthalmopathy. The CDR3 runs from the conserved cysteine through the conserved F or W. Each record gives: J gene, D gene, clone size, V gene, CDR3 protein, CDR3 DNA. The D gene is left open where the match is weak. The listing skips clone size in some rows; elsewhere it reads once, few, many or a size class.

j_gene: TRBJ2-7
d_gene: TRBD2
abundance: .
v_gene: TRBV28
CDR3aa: CASRLSGTSGTEQYF
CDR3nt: TGTGCCAGCAGATTGTCGGGGACTAGCGGAACCGAGCAGTACTTC

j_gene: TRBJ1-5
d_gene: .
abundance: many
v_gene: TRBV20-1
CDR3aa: CSARDLGNSNQPQHF
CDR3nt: TGCAGTGCTAGAGATCTCGGGAATAGCAATCAGCCCCAGCATTTT

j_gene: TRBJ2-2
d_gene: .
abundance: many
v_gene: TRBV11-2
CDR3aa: CASSLVEFRSTGELFF
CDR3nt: TGTGCCAGCAGCTTAGTTGAGTTCAGGTCGACCGGGGAGCTGTTTTTT

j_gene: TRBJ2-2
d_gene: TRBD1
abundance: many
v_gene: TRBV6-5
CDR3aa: CASSSRQGVAGELFF
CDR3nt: TGTGCCAGCAGTTCCAGACAGGGTGTCGCCGGGGAGCTGTTTTTT

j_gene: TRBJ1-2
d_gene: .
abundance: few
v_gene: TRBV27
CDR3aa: CASSLRAGQANYGYTF
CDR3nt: TGTGCCAGCAGCTTAAGGGCGGGTCAAGCTAACTATGGCTACACCTTC

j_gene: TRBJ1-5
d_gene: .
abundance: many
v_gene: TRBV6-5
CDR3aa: CASSSWGTEPQHF
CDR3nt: TGTGCCAGCAGTAGCTGGGGGACGGAGCCCCAGCATTTT

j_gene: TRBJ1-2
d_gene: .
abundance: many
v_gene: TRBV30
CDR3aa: CAWSAGGGKSYTF
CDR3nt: TGTGCCTGGAGCGCTGGGGGAGGGAAGAGCTACACCTTC

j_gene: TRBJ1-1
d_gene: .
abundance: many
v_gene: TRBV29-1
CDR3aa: CSVVYTEAFF
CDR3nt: TGCAGCGTTGTCTACACTGAAGCTTTCTTT

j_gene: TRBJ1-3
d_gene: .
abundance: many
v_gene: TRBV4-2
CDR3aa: CASSQAGGKGNTIYF
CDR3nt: TGTGCCAGCAGCCAGGCCGGTGGGAAGGGAAACACCATATATTTT

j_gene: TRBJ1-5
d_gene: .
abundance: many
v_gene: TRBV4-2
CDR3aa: CASSQWYQVSNQPQHF
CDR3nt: TGTGCCAGCAGCCAATGGTATCAGGTCAGCAATCAGCCCCAGCATTTT

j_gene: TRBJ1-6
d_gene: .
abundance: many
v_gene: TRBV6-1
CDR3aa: CASSEIGNSPLHF
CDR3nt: TGTGCCAGCAGTGAAATCGGGAATTCACCCCTCCACTTT

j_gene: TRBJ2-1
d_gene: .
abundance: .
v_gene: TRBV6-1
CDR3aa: CASSPTRDLTYNEQFF
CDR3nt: TGTGCCAGCAGCCCGACCAGGGACTTAACCTACAATGAGCAGTTCTTC

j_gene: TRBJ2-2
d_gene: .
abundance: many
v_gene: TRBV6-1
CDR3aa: CASSAQGGTGELFF
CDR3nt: TGTGCCAGCAGTGCCCAGGGTGGGACCGGGGAGCTGTTTTTT

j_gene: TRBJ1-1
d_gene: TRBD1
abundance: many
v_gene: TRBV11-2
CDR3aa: CASSRGTARNTEAFF
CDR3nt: TGTGCCAGCAGCCGTGGGACAGCTCGGAACACTGAAGCTTTCTTT

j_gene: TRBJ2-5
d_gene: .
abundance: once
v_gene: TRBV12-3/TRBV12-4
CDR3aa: CASSFQWETQYF
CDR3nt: TGTGCCAGCAGTTTTCAGTGGGAGACCCAGTACTTC

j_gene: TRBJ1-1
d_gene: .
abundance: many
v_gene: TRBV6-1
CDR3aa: CASSLRQVEAFF
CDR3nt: TGTGCCAGCAGTCTGCGACAGGTTGAAGCTTTCTTT

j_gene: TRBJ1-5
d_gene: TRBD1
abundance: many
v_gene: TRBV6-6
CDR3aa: CASSDAKGDRDRSDQPQHF
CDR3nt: TGTGCCAGCAGCGATGCAAAGGGGGACCGGGACAGGTCTGATCAGCCCCAGCATTTT

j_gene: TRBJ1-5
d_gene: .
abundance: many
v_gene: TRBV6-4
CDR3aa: CATWGSNYQPQHF
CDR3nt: TGTGCCACCTGGGGAAGTAATTATCAGCCCCAGCATTTT

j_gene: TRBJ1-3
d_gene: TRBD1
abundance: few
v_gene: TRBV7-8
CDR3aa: CASSSQGGGPYF
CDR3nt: TGTGCCAGCAGCTCCCAGGGGGGGGGCCCATATTTT

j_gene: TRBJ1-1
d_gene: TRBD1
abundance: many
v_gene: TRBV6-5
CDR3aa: CASSRQGAGTEAFF
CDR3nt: TGTGCCAGCAGTCGACAGGGGGCTGGGACTGAAGCTTTCTTT

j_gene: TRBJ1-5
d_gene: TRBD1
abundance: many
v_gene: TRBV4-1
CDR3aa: CASSQYRGPNQPQHF
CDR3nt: TGCGCCAGCAGCCAATACAGGGGGCCTAATCAGCCCCAGCATTTT

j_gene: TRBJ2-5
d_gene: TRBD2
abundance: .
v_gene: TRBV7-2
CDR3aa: CASSTVAGMVETQYF
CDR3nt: TGTGCCAGCAGTACCGTAGCGGGAATGGTAGAGACCCAGTACTTC

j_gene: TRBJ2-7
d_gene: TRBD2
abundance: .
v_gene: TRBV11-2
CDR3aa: CSSAAGQSRLADTYEQYF
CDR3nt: TGTTCCAGCGCTGCCGGGCAGTCCAGACTAGCCGATACCTACGAGCAGTACTTC

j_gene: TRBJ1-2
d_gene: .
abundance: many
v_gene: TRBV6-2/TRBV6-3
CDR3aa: CASSQDLTYGYTF
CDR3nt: TGTGCCAGCAGCCAGGATTTAACCTATGGCTACACCTTC

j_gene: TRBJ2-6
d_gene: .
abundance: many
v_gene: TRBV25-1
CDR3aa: CASSEYGSGANVLTF
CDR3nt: TGTGCCAGCAGTGAATACGGGTCTGGGGCCAACGTCCTGACTTTC

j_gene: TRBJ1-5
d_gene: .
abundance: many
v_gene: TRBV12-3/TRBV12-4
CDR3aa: CASSKPDIQPQHF
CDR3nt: TGTGCCAGCAGTAAACCCGACATTCAGCCCCAGCATTTT

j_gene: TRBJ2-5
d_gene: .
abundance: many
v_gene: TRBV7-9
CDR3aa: CASSFPRTTQETQYF
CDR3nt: TGTGCCAGCAGCTTCCCCCGGACTACTCAAGAGACCCAGTACTTC

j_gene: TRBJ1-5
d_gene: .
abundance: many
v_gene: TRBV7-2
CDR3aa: CASSLAHLNQPQHF
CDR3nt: TGTGCCAGCAGCTTAGCGCATTTGAATCAGCCCCAGCATTTT